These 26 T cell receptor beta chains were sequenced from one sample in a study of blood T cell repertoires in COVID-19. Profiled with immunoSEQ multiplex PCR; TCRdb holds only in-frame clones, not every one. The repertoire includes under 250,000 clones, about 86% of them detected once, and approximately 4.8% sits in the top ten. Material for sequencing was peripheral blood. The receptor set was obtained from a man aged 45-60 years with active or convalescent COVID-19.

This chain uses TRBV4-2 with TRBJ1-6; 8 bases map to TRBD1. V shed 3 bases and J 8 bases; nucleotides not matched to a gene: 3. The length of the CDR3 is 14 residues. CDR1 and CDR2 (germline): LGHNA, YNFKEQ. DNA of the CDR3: TGTGCCAGCAGCCAGGACAGGGTAGATTCACCCCTCCACTTT. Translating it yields CASSQDRVDSPLHF.

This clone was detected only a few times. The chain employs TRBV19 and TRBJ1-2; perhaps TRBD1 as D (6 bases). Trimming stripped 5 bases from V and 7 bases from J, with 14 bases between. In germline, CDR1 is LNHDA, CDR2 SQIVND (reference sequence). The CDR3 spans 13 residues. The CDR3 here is CASSPTQGSGYTF. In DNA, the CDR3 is TGTGCCAGTAGTCCCACCCAGGGGAGTGGCTACACCTTC.

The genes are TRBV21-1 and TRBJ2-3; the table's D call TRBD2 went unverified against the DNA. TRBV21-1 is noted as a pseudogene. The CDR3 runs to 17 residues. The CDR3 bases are TGTGCCAGCTTTAGGACTAGCGGGGGGGCCGAAACAGATACGCAGTATTTT. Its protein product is CASFRTSGGAETDTQYF.

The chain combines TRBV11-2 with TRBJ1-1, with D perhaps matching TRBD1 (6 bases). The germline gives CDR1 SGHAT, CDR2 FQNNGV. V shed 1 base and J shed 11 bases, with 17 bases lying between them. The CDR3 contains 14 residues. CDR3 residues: CASSLGGQGRAAFF. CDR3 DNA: TGTGCCAGCAGCTTAGGTGGGCAGGGGCGGGCGGCTTTCTTT.

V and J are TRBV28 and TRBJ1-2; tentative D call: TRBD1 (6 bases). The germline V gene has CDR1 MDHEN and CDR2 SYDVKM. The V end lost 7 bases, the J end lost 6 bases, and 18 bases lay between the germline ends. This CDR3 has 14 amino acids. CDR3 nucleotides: TGTGCCAGCAAAAGACTACAGGCAGGGGATGGCTACACCTTC. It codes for CASKRLQAGDGYTF.

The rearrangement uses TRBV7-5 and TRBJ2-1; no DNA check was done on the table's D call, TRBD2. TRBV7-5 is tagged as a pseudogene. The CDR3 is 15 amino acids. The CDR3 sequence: CVRSLLSRGYNEQFF. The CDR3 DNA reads TGTGTCAGAAGCCTCCTTAGTCGGGGATACAATGAGCAGTTCTTC.

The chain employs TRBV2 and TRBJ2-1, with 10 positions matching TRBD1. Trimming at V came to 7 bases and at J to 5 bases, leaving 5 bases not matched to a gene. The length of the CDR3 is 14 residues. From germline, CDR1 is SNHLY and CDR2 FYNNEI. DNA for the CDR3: TGTGCCAGCAAGGGACAGGGGATCCACAATGAGCAGTTCTTC. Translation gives CASKGQGIHNEQFF.

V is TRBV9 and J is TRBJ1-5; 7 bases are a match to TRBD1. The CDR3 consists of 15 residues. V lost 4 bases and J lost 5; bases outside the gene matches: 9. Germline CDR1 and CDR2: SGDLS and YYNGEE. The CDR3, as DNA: TGTGCCAGCAGCCCCAGCCCAGGGGGGCATCAGCCCCAGCATTTT. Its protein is CASSPSPGGHQPQHF.

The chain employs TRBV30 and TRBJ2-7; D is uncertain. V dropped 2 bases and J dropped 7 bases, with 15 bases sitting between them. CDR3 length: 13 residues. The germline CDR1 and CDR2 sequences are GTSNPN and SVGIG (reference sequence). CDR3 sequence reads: CAWSHPRRGEQYF. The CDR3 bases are TGTGCCTGGAGTCACCCCCGCCGAGGAGAGCAGTACTTC.

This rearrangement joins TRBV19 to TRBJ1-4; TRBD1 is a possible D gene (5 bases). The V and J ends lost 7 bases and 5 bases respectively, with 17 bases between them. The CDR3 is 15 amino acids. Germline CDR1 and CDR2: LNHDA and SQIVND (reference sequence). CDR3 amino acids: CASNNRQPRNEKLFF. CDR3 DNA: TGTGCCAGTAATAACCGACAGCCGCGAAATGAAAAACTGTTTTTT. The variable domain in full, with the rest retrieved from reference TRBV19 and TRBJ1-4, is DGGITQSPKYLFRKEGQNVTLSCEQNLNHDAMYWYRQDPGQGLRLIYYSQIVNDFQKGDIAEGYSVSREKKESFPLTVTSAQKNPTAFYLCASNNRQPRNEKLFFGSGTQLSVL.

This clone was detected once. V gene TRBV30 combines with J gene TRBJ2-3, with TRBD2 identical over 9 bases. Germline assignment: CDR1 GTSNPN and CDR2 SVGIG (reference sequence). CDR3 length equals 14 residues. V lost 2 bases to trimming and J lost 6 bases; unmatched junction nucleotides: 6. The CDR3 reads CAWSRRGGLDTQYF. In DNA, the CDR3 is TGTGCCTGGAGTAGGCGGGGGGGCCTCGATACGCAGTATTTT.

The DNA of the CDR3 is TGTGCCAGCAGCCGTAGCGGGGGAGCTAGCACAGATACGCAGTATTTT. This gives the protein CASSRSGGASTDTQYF. The chain carries TRBV7-2 and TRBJ2-3; 9 bases line up with TRBD2. V was clipped by 5 bases and J by 0 bases; unmatched bases: 6. The CDR3 has 16 residues. CDR1 is SGHTA, CDR2 FQGNSA, per germline.

The CDR3 sequence: CAWSPLGQGNSPLHF. CDR3 coding DNA: TGTGCCTGGAGTCCTCTTGGACAGGGAAATTCACCCCTCCACTTT. The genes are TRBV30 and TRBJ1-6, with 8 bases aligning to TRBD1. This CDR3 has 15 amino acids. V lost 2 bases to trimming and J lost 7 bases; unmatched junction nucleotides: 7. Germline V gene data show CDR1 as GTSNPN and CDR2 as SVGIG (reference sequence).

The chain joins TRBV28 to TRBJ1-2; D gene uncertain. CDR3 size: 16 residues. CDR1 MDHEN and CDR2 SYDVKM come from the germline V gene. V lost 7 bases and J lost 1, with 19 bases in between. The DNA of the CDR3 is TGTGCCAGCAAGGGCGGGAAGAATCCGGTTAACTATGGCTACACCTTC. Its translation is CASKGGKNPVNYGYTF.

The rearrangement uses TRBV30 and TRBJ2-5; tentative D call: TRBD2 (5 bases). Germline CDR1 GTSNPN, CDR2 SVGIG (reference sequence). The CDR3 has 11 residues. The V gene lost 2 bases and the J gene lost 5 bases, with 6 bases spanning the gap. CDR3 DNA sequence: TGTGCCTGGAGTACGGGGGAGACCCAGTACTTC. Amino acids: CAWSTGETQYF.

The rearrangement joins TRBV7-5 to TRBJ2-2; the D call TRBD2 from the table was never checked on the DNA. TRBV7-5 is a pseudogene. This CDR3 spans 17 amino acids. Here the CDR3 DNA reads TGTGTCAGAAGCTTAGATAAGTGCCCGGAGTGTGGCGGGGAGCTGTTTTTT. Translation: CVRSLDKCPECGGELFF.

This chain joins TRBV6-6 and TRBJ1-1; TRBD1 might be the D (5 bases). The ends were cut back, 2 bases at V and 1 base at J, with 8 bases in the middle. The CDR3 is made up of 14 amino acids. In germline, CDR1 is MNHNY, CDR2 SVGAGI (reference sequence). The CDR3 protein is CASSYLQANTEAFF. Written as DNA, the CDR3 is TGTGCCAGCAGTTACCTACAGGCGAACACTGAAGCTTTCTTT.

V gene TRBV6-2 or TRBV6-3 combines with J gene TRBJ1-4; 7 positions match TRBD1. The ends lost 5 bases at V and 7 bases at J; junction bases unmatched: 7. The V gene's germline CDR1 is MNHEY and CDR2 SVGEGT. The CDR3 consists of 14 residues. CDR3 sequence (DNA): TGTGCCAGCAGTCCCGGGACAGTTGGTGAAAAACTGTTTTTT. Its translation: CASSPGTVGEKLFF.

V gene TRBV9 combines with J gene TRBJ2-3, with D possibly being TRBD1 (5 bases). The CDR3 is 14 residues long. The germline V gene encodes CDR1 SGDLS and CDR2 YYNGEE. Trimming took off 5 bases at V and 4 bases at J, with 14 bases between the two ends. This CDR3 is CASSTRVIADTQYF. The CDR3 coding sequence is TGTGCCAGCAGTACCAGGGTAATTGCAGATACGCAGTATTTT.

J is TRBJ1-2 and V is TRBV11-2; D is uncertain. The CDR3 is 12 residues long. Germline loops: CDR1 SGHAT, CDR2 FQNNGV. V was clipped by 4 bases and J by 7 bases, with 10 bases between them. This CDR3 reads CASSSAGVGYTF. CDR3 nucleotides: TGTGCCAGCAGCTCCGCCGGGGTTGGCTACACCTTC. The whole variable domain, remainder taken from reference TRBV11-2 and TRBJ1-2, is EAGVAQSPRYKIIEKRQSVAFWCNPISGHATLYWYQQILGQGPKLLIQFQNNGVVDDSQLPKDRFSAERLKGVDSTLKIQPAKLEDSAVYLCASSSAGVGYTFGSGTRLTVV.

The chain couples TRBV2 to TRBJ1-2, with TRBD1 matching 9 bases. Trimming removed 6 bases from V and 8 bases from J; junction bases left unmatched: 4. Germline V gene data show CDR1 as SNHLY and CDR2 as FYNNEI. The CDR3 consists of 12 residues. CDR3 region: CASSQTGGGYTF. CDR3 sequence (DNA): TGTGCCAGCAGCCAAACAGGGGGCGGCTACACCTTC.

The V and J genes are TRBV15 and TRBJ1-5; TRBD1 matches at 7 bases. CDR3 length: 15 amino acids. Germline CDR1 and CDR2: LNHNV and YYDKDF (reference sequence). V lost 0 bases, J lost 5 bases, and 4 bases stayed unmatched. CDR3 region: CATSREGGEDQPQHF. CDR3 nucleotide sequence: TGTGCCACCAGCAGAGAAGGGGGCGAGGATCAGCCCCAGCATTTT. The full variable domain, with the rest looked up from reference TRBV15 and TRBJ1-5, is DAMVIQNPRYQVTQFGKPVTLSCSQTLNHNVMYWYQQKSSQAPKLLFHYYDKDFNNEADTPDNFQSRRPNTSFCFLDIRSPGLGDTAMYLCATSREGGEDQPQHFGDGTRLSIL.

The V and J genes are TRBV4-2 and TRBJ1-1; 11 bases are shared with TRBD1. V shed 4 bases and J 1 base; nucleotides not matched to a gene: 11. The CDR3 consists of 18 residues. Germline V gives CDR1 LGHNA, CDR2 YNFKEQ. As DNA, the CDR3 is TGTGCCAGCAGCCGTTCGGGACAGGGGGAAAGGAGGAACACTGAAGCTTTCTTT. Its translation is CASSRSGQGERRNTEAFF.

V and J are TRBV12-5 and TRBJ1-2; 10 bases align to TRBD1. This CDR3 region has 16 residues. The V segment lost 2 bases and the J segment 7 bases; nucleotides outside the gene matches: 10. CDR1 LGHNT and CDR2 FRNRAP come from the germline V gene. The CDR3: CASGLTPTGGVVGYTF. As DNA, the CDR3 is TGTGCTAGTGGTTTGACCCCGACAGGGGGCGTAGTTGGCTACACCTTC.

The CDR3: CAIRPARRENEQFF. CDR3 nucleotide sequence: TGTGCCATCAGACCGGCGCGGAGAGAAAATGAGCAGTTCTTC. The V and J genes are TRBV10-3 and TRBJ2-1; no firm D call. Deletions cut 6 bases from V and 7 bases from J, with 16 bases between. Per the germline V gene, CDR1 is ENHRY and CDR2 is SYGVKD. The CDR3 consists of 14 residues.

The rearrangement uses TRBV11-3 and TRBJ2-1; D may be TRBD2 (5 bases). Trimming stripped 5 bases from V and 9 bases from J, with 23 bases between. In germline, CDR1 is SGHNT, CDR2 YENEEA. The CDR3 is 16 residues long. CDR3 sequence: CASSPGVAPRGSEQFF. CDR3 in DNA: TGTGCCAGCAGCCCTGGAGTAGCGCCACGAGGGAGTGAGCAGTTCTTC.